This note documents a single TCR beta chain sequence. With 6 bases clipped from V and 2 bases from J, the junction kept 9 bases outside the gene matches. CDR1 and CDR2 (germline): MDHEN, SYDVKM. CDR3 length equals 16 residues. Profiled with immunoSEQ multiplex PCR; TCRdb holds only in-frame clones, not every one. The table records around 53,000 clones, approximately 90% of them present only once. The source of the sample is a study of blood T cell repertoires in COVID-19. The receptor comes from a woman aged 60-75 years with COVID-19, enrolled during active disease. Sequencing was performed on peripheral blood. The chain recombines TRBV28 with TRBJ1-4; 7 bases line up with TRBD1. The CDR3 spells CASSQQGLATNEKLFF. The CDR3 DNA reads as TGTGCCAGCAGCCAACAGGGGTTGGCGACTAATGAAAAACTGTTTTTT.